These T cell receptor beta chains were read from a single sample in a study of CD8 T cells in ankylosing spondylitis. Using its own MiXCR run on the 5' RACE reads, TCRdb lists one record per CDR3 protein. The sample lists tens of thousands of distinct CDR3 sequences, approximately 5.7% occurring once. Sequencing used synovial fluid, either unsorted or a sorted T cell fraction (not recorded which). The receptors come from a male donor with ankylosing spondylitis. Each CDR3 is given with its conserved first and last residue. D genes are given only for firm matches. Not every row has a clone size; where given, it reads once, few, many or a size class.

CDR3 DNA	CDR3 protein	V gene	clone size	D gene	J gene
TGTGCCTGGAGTTCAGGACAGTATTTAACCCCGAACACTGAAGCTTTCTTT	CAWSSGQYLTPNTEAFF	TRBV30	NA	NA	TRBJ1-1
TGCAGTGCCTTAAACGGGGCTAGCGGTTTGGATGAGCAGTTCTTC	CSALNGASGLDEQFF	TRBV20-1	NA	TRBD2	TRBJ2-1
TGTGCCATCAGTGGTCGGCAGACCAGAGGGAATGAGCAGTTCTTC	CAISGRQTRGNEQFF	TRBV10-3	many	NA	TRBJ2-1
TGTGCCAGCAGCGGGCCCCAGGCCCAGTACTTC	CASSGPQAQYF	TRBV28	medium-sized	NA	TRBJ2-5
TGTGCCAGCAGTCTTGACGGCCACTATAATTCACCCCTCCACTTT	CASSLDGHYNSPLHF	TRBV7-2	many	NA	TRBJ1-6
TGCAGCGCCTCCGGGACAGGGGGCGAAAAACTGTTTTTT	CSASGTGGEKLFF	TRBV29-1	many	TRBD1	TRBJ1-4
TGCAGCGTAGGTAGACTAGCGGGCACAGATACGCAGTATTTT	CSVGRLAGTDTQYF	TRBV29-1	many	TRBD2	TRBJ2-3
TGTGCCAGCAGCTTAGAGCCTCAAGGCGACTATGGCTACACCTTC	CASSLEPQGDYGYTF	TRBV7-9	few	NA	TRBJ1-2
TGTGCCAGTAGCACCTCAGGGGGCCGGGGGGACAATGAGCAGTTCTTC	CASSTSGGRGDNEQFF	TRBV19	NA	NA	TRBJ2-1
TGCGCCAGCAGCATCCCGATAGCGGGAGGCCCCTACAATGAGCAGTTCTTC	CASSIPIAGGPYNEQFF	TRBV5-1	NA	TRBD2	TRBJ2-1
TGTGCCAGCAGCCCGGACGGGCTAGCGGGAGATACGCAGTATTTT	CASSPDGLAGDTQYF	TRBV5-6	NA	TRBD2	TRBJ2-3
TGCAGTGCTTGGCGGGTCGCCGGGAGGAGGGAGACCCAGTACTTC	CSAWRVAGRRETQYF	TRBV20-1	NA	TRBD2	TRBJ2-5
TGCGCCAGCAGCTTGGCGGGGGGCTCGACTGAAGCTTTCTTT	CASSLAGGSTEAFF	TRBV5-1	many	NA	TRBJ1-1
TGTGCCAGCAGCACCGAGCGGGACCCGCCCTACGAGCAGTACTTC	CASSTERDPPYEQYF	TRBV7-2	few	TRBD2	TRBJ2-7
TGTGCCAGCAGCTTAGTTTCCGAGGAGCAGTTCTTC	CASSLVSEEQFF	TRBV11-3	NA	NA	TRBJ2-1
TGCGCCAGCAGCTTGGAACCAGGGGGCTGGTATGGCTACACCTTC	CASSLEPGGWYGYTF	TRBV5-1	many	TRBD1	TRBJ1-2
TGTGCCAGCGGGGACGCAGGAGTGAAAGAGACCCAGTACTTC	CASGDAGVKETQYF	TRBV2	many	NA	TRBJ2-5
TGTGCCAGCAGTGGACGGGGGCGATCCTACGAGCAGTACTTC	CASSGRGRSYEQYF	TRBV25-1	many	NA	TRBJ2-7
TGCAGCGTTGAATCCCCGCTAGCGGGAGGGACCAATGAGCAGTTCTTC	CSVESPLAGGTNEQFF	TRBV29-1	many	TRBD2	TRBJ2-1
TGTGCCAGCAGCTTAAGGAGCGGGACCACTGAGCAGTTCTTC	CASSLRSGTTEQFF	TRBV7-2	many	TRBD2	TRBJ2-1
TGTGCTAGTGGTTTTGCAGGGGCGGGCCAGCCCCAGCATTTT	CASGFAGAGQPQHF	TRBV12-5	few	NA	TRBJ1-5
TGTGCCAGCAGCATTCCCCTTGGACTAGCGGGAGTGGGTGAGACCCAGTACTTC	CASSIPLGLAGVGETQYF	TRBV11-2	NA	TRBD2	TRBJ2-5
TGTGCCTGGAGTCGGCAGGCCAGCGGCTACACCTTC	CAWSRQASGYTF	TRBV30	few	NA	TRBJ1-2
TGTGCCAGCAGTACGGGCCTACTGAACACTGAAGCTTTCTTT	CASSTGLLNTEAFF	TRBV28	many	NA	TRBJ1-1
TGTGCCAGCGTGAATCCCGGGACAGGGGGTTTAGGCACTGAAGCTTTCTTT	CASVNPGTGGLGTEAFF	TRBV28	many	TRBD1	TRBJ1-1
TGCGCCAGCAGCCAAAAGGGCACCACCCAAAACAATGAGCAGTTCTTC	CASSQKGTTQNNEQFF	TRBV4-1	many	NA	TRBJ2-1
TGTGCCAGTAGCGAGGGACAGGGACGAGTCGGGGAGCTGTTTTTT	CASSEGQGRVGELFF	TRBV19	many	TRBD1	TRBJ2-2
TGCGCCAGCAGCCCTGGACAGGGGGACAGGCAGTACTTC	CASSPGQGDRQYF	TRBV5-1	many	TRBD1	TRBJ2-7
TGTGCCAGCTCACCGCCAAGGCGGGGCGAAGCTTTCTTT	CASSPPRRGEAFF	TRBV18	few	NA	TRBJ1-1
TGTGCCAGCAGCACCGTCACTCGCTCCTACGAGCAGTACTTC	CASSTVTRSYEQYF	TRBV7-2	many	NA	TRBJ2-7
TGCAGTGCTCGGCGGGTTGGCAATCAGCCCCAGCATTTT	CSARRVGNQPQHF	TRBV20-1	few	NA	TRBJ1-5
TGTGCCAGCCGGAGGACTAGTGTCTCCGAGCAGTACTTC	CASRRTSVSEQYF	TRBV27	NA	TRBD2	TRBJ2-7
TGCAGTGCCATCGACAGGGGGGAACGGAACACTGAAGCTTTCTTT	CSAIDRGERNTEAFF	TRBV20-1	many	TRBD1	TRBJ1-1
TGTGCCAGCAGCTTGGGACCCACAGACGAGCAGTACTTC	CASSLGPTDEQYF	TRBV5-6	many	NA	TRBJ2-7
TGCAGCGTTGAAGATTGGCAAGGCACAGATACGCAGTATTTT	CSVEDWQGTDTQYF	TRBV29-1	many	NA	TRBJ2-3
TGTGCCAGCAGTGAATTTGGCTTAGCGGGAACCTACGAGCAGTACTTC	CASSEFGLAGTYEQYF	TRBV2	NA	TRBD2	TRBJ2-7
TGTGCCAGCAGTGTCCCGATGGGGACGGCTAATGAAAAACTGTTTTTT	CASSVPMGTANEKLFF	TRBV25-1	few	NA	TRBJ1-4
TGTGCCGCGCGACGGAACACTGAAGCTTTCTTT	CAARRNTEAFF	TRBV12-3/TRBV12-4	many	NA	TRBJ1-1
TGTGCCAGCAGCTTCGGGGTAGGCGGTAGCGGGACGTGGGAGCAGTACTTC	CASSFGVGGSGTWEQYF	TRBV11-2	many	TRBD2	TRBJ2-7
TGTGCCAGCAGCCTGACTGGTAGGACGCTCGGTGAGCAGTTCTTC	CASSLTGRTLGEQFF	TRBV21-1	few	NA	TRBJ2-1
TGTGCCAGCAGTTTATGGGAGAACACTGAAGCTTTCTTT	CASSLWENTEAFF	TRBV12-3/TRBV12-4	many	NA	TRBJ1-1
TGCAGCGCGTTTGGTGCGGGACAGAATTCGTACGAGCAGTACTTC	CSAFGAGQNSYEQYF	TRBV20-1	medium-sized	NA	TRBJ2-7
TGTGCCAGCAGCCAAGAACCCACGAACACCGGGGAGCTGTTTTTT	CASSQEPTNTGELFF	TRBV3-1	many	NA	TRBJ2-2
TGTGCCAGCAGCTTCGCGGGAGTCACAGATACGCAGTATTTT	CASSFAGVTDTQYF	TRBV5-6	NA	TRBD2	TRBJ2-3
TGTGCCAGCAGCCCATTGGGACTAGCGGGAACGGAGACCCAGTACTTC	CASSPLGLAGTETQYF	TRBV7-2	NA	TRBD2	TRBJ2-5
TGTGCCACCAGCAGAGCACAATCCGAGACTAGCGGGGTCTTCGAGCAGTTCTTC	CATSRAQSETSGVFEQFF	TRBV15	few	TRBD2	TRBJ2-1
TGTGCCAGCAGTCCCCTGCGGGCAGGGGGGAGCTCCTACGAGCAGTACTTC	CASSPLRAGGSSYEQYF	TRBV12-3/TRBV12-4	many	NA	TRBJ2-7
TGTGCCAGCAGCTTAGGTATGGGTAGCTCCTACAATGAGCAGTTCTTC	CASSLGMGSSYNEQFF	TRBV7-9	few	NA	TRBJ2-1
TGTGCCAGCCTTCGGTGGGGTAGCACCGGGGAGCTGTTTTTT	CASLRWGSTGELFF	TRBV28	many	NA	TRBJ2-2
TGCGCCAGCAGCTTAAACGGACGGGACTATGGCTACACCTTC	CASSLNGRDYGYTF	TRBV5-1	many	NA	TRBJ1-2
TGTGCCAGCAGTTTAGTGTGGACTAGCTCCTACGAGCAGTACTTC	CASSLVWTSSYEQYF	TRBV12-3/TRBV12-4	many	TRBD2	TRBJ2-7
TGTGCCAGCTTAGGGGGGAGGGCCGGTAATGAGCAGTTCTTC	CASLGGRAGNEQFF	TRBV6-1	few	NA	TRBJ2-1
TGTGCCAGCAGCTTTCAGTGGCGGGACATTCAGTACTTC	CASSFQWRDIQYF	TRBV7-2	many	NA	TRBJ2-4
TGCGCCAGCAGCTTAACCGGGACGGGGAACACTGAAGCTTTCTTT	CASSLTGTGNTEAFF	TRBV5-1	many	NA	TRBJ1-1